This passage covers 25 T cell receptor beta chains from one sample sequenced in a study of cytomegalovirus exposure and HLA in healthy donors. Both 60 Vbeta primers and 13 Jbeta primers went into the PCR. Sequenced by immunoSEQ multiplex PCR; TCRdb stores in-frame clones only, minus some. The sample includes hundreds of thousands of clones, around four fifths seen only once; the top ten take about 0.5%. The sequenced material came from PBMCs. The receptor set was obtained from a boy under 18 in good health and CMV-seronegative.

This clone was recorded a few times. The chain links TRBV9 to TRBJ2-3; 8 bases fit TRBD2. J was trimmed by 8 bases and V by 3 bases; bases with no gene match: 17. This CDR3 spans 17 amino acids. Germline-derived CDR1 and CDR2 are SGDLS and YYNGEE. This CDR3 is CASSGSLTSAASGTQYF. In nucleotides, the CDR3 is TGTGCCAGCAGCGGGTCCCTGACTAGCGCCGCCTCGGGTACGCAGTATTTT. Complete variable domain (other parts from reference TRBV9 and TRBJ2-3): DSGVTQTPKHLITATGQRVTLRCSPRSGDLSVYWYQQSLDQGLQFLIQYYNGEERAKGNILERFSAQQFPDLHSELNLSSLELGDSALYFCASSGSLTSAASGTQYFGPGTRLTVL.

The chain links TRBV6-4 to TRBJ1-2; possible D gene TRBD1, 5 bases. The CDR3 loop spans 12 amino acids. The V gene lost 8 bases and the J gene lost 5 bases, with 12 bases spanning the gap. Germline loops: CDR1 MRHNA, CDR2 SNTAGT. The CDR3 nucleotides are TGTGCCAGCTCGGATCAGGGATATGGCTACACCTTC. Its protein is CASSDQGYGYTF.

This rearrangement joins TRBV7-6 to TRBJ2-3; tentatively, D is TRBD2 (7 bases). This CDR3 is built from 15 residues. Per the germline V gene, CDR1 is SGHVS and CDR2 is FNYEAQ. V lost 3 bases and J 1 base, leaving 11 bases between the germline ends. The CDR3 sequence: CASSLAGAGTDTQYF. The CDR3 bases are TGTGCCAGCAGCTTGGCGGGGGCTGGCACAGATACGCAGTATTTT.

This rearrangement joins TRBV5-1 to TRBJ2-1, with TRBD1 matching over 7 bases. The CDR3 is 15 residues long. V lost 0 bases and J lost 5; bases outside the gene matches: 5. The germline V gene has CDR1 SGHRS and CDR2 YFSETQ. The CDR3 loop is CASSLVTGAHNEQFF. The CDR3 DNA reads TGCGCCAGCAGCTTGGTTACAGGGGCCCACAATGAGCAGTTCTTC.

The gene calls are TRBV2 and TRBJ2-4; D is ambiguous. Trimming removed 3 bases from V and 6 bases from J, with 9 bases in between. CDR1 is SNHLY and CDR2 is FYNNEI in the germline V gene. This CDR3 is 13 amino acids long. The CDR3 protein is CASSDPGLNIQYF. Written as DNA, the CDR3 is TGTGCCAGCAGTGACCCTGGCTTAAACATTCAGTACTTC.

V is TRBV10-3 and J is TRBJ1-2, with TRBD1 matching 7 bases. The CDR3 sequence is 15 residues long. The trim removed 4 bases at V and 3 bases at J, leaving 8 bases unmatched. The germline V gene has CDR1 ENHRY and CDR2 SYGVKD. This CDR3 reads CAISGQGTSDYGYTF. The DNA for the CDR3 is TGTGCCATCAGTGGACAGGGAACGAGCGACTATGGCTACACCTTC.

This chain links TRBV6-1 with TRBJ2-5; D gene unclear. Per germline, CDR1 MNHNS and CDR2 SASEGT. The CDR3 has 14 residues. Trimming took off 1 base at V and 4 bases at J, with 10 bases between the two ends. The CDR3 sequence: CASSEDPTGETQYF. The CDR3 region has the DNA TGTGCCAGCAGTGAAGACCCTACGGGAGAGACCCAGTACTTC.

J is TRBJ2-3 and V is TRBV12-1; the D call in the table, TRBD2, was not verified against the DNA. TRBV12-1 is flagged as a pseudogene. This CDR3 spans 17 amino acids. Here the CDR3 reads CASSFASRGDCTDTQYF. CDR3 DNA sequence: TGTGCCAGCAGCTTTGCGAGTCGAGGGGACTGCACAGATACGCAGTATTTT.

This clone showed up just a few times. A junction boundary mismatches the germline segment, possibly from a read error. The J gene is TRBJ2-1, the V gene TRBV5-4, with 8 bases identical to TRBD1. Germline V gene lookup returns CDR1 SGHNT and CDR2 YYREEE (reference sequence). The CDR3 is made up of 12 amino acids. DNA of the CDR3: TGTGCCAGCAGCTCCCCCGGGACAGGTTACCTCTTC. Protein: CASSSPGTGYLF.

The V gene is TRBV7-9, the J gene TRBJ2-5; 7 positions match TRBD1. V lost 6 bases to trimming and J lost 3 bases; unmatched junction nucleotides: 4. The germline V gene encodes CDR1 SEHNR and CDR2 FQNEAQ (reference sequence). CDR3 size: 13 residues. CDR3 coding DNA: TGTGCCAGCAGGCAGGGGGTTGAAGAGACCCAGTACTTC. Its translation is CASRQGVEETQYF.

V is TRBV5-1 and J is TRBJ2-5; weak D call: TRBD1 (6 bases). V lost 0 bases and J lost 7, with 13 bases in between. The germline CDR1 and CDR2 sequences are SGHRS and YFSETQ. CDR3 length: 14 residues. The DNA of the CDR3 is TGCGCCAGCAGCTTGGAAGGGGGACGGGGGACCCAGTACTTC. The encoded protein is CASSLEGGRGTQYF.

This sequence joins TRBV30 and TRBJ1-2; 7 nucleotides match TRBD1. After removal of 2 bases from V and 4 bases from J, the junction contained 10 bases not matched to a gene. CDR1 and CDR2 (germline): GTSNPN, SVGIG (reference sequence). The CDR3 loop spans 15 amino acids. The CDR3, as DNA: TGTGCCTGGAGTCGTTCAAAGGGACAGCTCTATGGCTACACCTTC. Translated, it gives CAWSRSKGQLYGYTF.

V gene TRBV5-1 combines with J gene TRBJ2-3, with D maybe TRBD1 (6 bases). Germline V lookup: CDR1 SGHRS, CDR2 YFSETQ. Trimming stripped 4 bases from V and 0 bases from J, with 12 bases between. This CDR3 comprises 15 residues. The CDR3 nucleotides are TGCGCCAGCAGCATGGACAGCTCTAGCACAGATACGCAGTATTTT. As protein: CASSMDSSSTDTQYF.

The CDR3 region has the DNA TGCGCCAGCAGCTTGGAGAGCCGGACTGAAGCTTTCTTT. It specifies CASSLESRTEAFF. The rearrangement uses TRBV5-1 and TRBJ1-1; D is undetermined. Per germline, CDR1 SGHRS and CDR2 YFSETQ. The ends were cut back, 0 bases at V and 5 bases at J, with 8 bases in the middle. The CDR3 sequence is 13 residues long. The variable domain in full, completed from reference TRBV5-1 and TRBJ1-1, reads KAGVTQTPRYLIKTRGQQVTLSCSPISGHRSVSWYQQTPGQGLQFLFEYFSETQRNKGNFPGRFSGRQFSNSRSEMNVSTLELGDSALYLCASSLESRTEAFFGQGTRLTVV.

This chain joins TRBV30 and TRBJ2-3; 13 bases agree with TRBD2. V trimming: 5 bases; J trimming: 4 bases; junction bases outside the gene matches: 3. Germline V gene data show CDR1 as GTSNPN and CDR2 as SVGIG (reference sequence). CDR3 size: 14 residues. The CDR3 loop is CAWGLAGEADTQYF. Here the CDR3 DNA reads TGTGCCTGGGGACTAGCGGGAGAAGCAGATACGCAGTATTTT.

In DNA form, the CDR3 reads TGTGCTAGTGGTTTTATACCCCCCAACATGAATGAAAAACTGTTTTTT. Translation gives CASGFIPPNMNEKLFF. The chain links TRBV12-5 to TRBJ1-4; D not resolved. The CDR3 has 16 residues. Germline V lookup: CDR1 LGHNT, CDR2 FRNRAP. Deletions cut 3 bases from V and 5 bases from J, with 16 bases between.

V gene TRBV7-2 combines with J gene TRBJ1-2; D is unclear. Germline V CDR1 and CDR2: SGHTA, FQGNSA. V was cut by 5 bases and J by 11 bases, with 18 bases left in between. The CDR3 has 13 residues. The DNA of the CDR3 is TGTGCCAGCAGCCCCCCCCCGCCGAGGAGGTACACCTTC. As protein: CASSPPPPRRYTF.

This clone was counted a single time. V gene TRBV5-4 combines with J gene TRBJ1-2; TRBD1 matches 12 bases. Germline V gives CDR1 SGHNT, CDR2 YYREEE (reference sequence). CDR3 length: 15 residues. Trimming cost V 0 bases and J 7 bases; bases outside gene matches: 4. CDR3 coding DNA: TGTGCCAGCAGCTTGGCCGGGACAGGGGGCCTTGGCTACACCTTC. Protein: CASSLAGTGGLGYTF.

The genes are TRBV6-5 and TRBJ1-2, with TRBD1 matching 12 bases. With V trimmed by 6 bases and J by 5 bases, 4 bases remained unmatched. The germline CDR1 and CDR2 sequences are MNHEY and SVGAGI. The CDR3 is 14 amino acids. In DNA, the CDR3 is TGTGCCAGCAGGAGGGACAGGGGGCCGTATGGCTACACCTTC. Its translation: CASRRDRGPYGYTF.

The V and J genes are TRBV27 and TRBJ1-2; weak D call: TRBD1 (5 bases). V lost 6 bases, J lost 6 bases, and 14 bases lay in between. The CDR3 contains 13 residues. Germline CDR1 and CDR2: MNHEY and SMNVEV (reference sequence). CDR3 loop: CASSLGGSNGYTF. In DNA, the CDR3 is TGTGCCAGCAGCTTGGGGGGATCTAATGGCTACACCTTC.

The chain combines TRBV6-5 with TRBJ2-5; 7 nucleotides agree with TRBD1. CDR3 length: 15 amino acids. CDR1 MNHEY and CDR2 SVGAGI come from the germline V gene. Trimming cost V 5 bases and J 2 bases; bases outside gene matches: 8. The CDR3 loop reads CASSLTYRGQETQYF. For the CDR3, the DNA is TGTGCCAGCAGTCTCACCTACAGGGGACAAGAGACCCAGTACTTC.

This clone was observed a few times. The gene calls are TRBV13 and TRBJ2-7; D ambiguous. CDR3 length equals 18 residues. Germline loops: CDR1 PRHDT, CDR2 FYEKMQ (reference sequence). Deletions cut 4 bases from V and 7 bases from J, with 29 bases between. The DNA for the CDR3 is TGTGCCAGCAGCTCATCCACGCCGCCAGGCCCTTTCACTCTAGAGCAGTACTTC. This sequence encodes CASSSSTPPGPFTLEQYF.

This rearrangement joins TRBV27 to TRBJ1-1; D may be TRBD1 (6 bases). The CDR3 runs 13 residues. Germline-derived CDR1 and CDR2 are MNHEY and SMNVEV (reference sequence). Trimming removed 3 bases at V and 6 bases at J, with 11 bases between. The CDR3 protein is CASSLVWGPEAFF. In DNA, the CDR3 is TGTGCCAGCAGTTTGGTATGGGGGCCTGAAGCTTTCTTT.

This chain joins TRBV9 and TRBJ2-2; possibly TRBD2 for D (6 bases). Per germline, CDR1 SGDLS and CDR2 YYNGEE. Trimming left V 0 bases short and J 5 bases short, with 11 bases between. The CDR3 loop spans 15 amino acids. The CDR3 nucleotides read TGTGCCAGCAGCGTAGTGGGACTCAAAACCGGGGAGCTGTTTTTT. This gives the protein CASSVVGLKTGELFF.

This rearrangement joins TRBV21-1 to TRBJ2-7; the D call TRBD1 from the table was never checked on the DNA. TRBV21-1 counts as a pseudogene. The CDR3 covers 18 residues. This CDR3 is CASSGTGRGLLFGYEQYF. The DNA for the CDR3 is TGTGCCAGCAGTGGAACGGGCAGGGGGCTTCTTTTCGGCTACGAGCAGTACTTC.